This T cell receptor (beta chain) was captured by sequencing in a study of T cells and Merkel cell carcinoma outcomes. This CDR3 has 14 residues. Germline V gene lookup returns CDR1 GTSNPN and CDR2 SVGIG (reference sequence). V was shortened by 4 bases and J by 2 bases, with 14 bases between the two germline ends. The study, taken as a whole, reports: Repertoire plus T-cell density reportedly predicted Merkel cell carcinoma outcomes.

Generated by immunoSEQ multiplex PCR, the TCRdb table keeps only in-frame clones and is missing some. The data show 5,000 to 7,500 clones, about 81% seen once. A remark on this clone: Its antigen is not known.

This receptor was identified in a human donor with Merkel cell carcinoma. Some clones in this sample may be carry-over from other donors' samples. Sequences were obtained from tumor tissue from Merkel cell carcinoma. The rearrangement links TRBV30 to TRBJ2-5; D is possibly TRBD2 (5 bases). CDR3 coding DNA: TGTGCCTGGACAGGACTCGGTTCGCAAGAGACCCAGTACTTC. It is translated as CAWTGLGSQETQYF.